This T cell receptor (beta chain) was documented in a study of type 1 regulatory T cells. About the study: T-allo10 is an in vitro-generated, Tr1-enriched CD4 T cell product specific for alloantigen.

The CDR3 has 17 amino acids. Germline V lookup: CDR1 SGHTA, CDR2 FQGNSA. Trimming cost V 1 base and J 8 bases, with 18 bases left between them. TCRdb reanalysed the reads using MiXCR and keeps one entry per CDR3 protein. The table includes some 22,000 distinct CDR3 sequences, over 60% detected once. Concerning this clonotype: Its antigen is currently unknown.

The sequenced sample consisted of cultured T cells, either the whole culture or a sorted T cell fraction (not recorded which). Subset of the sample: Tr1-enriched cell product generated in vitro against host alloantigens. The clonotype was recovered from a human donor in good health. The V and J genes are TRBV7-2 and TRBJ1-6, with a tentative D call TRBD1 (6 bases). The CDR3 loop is CASSLGGAGAYHSPLHF. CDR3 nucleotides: TGTGCCAGCAGCTTAGGGGGCGCAGGGGCTTATCATTCACCCCTCCACTTT.